Below are 2 T cell receptor beta chains sequenced from a single sample in a study of blood T cell repertoires in COVID-19 (dated by TCRdb to about 2020). The library was produced with the immunoSEQ multiplex PCR assay. The table comes from immuneACCESS by way of TCRdb, which keeps in-frame sequences with V and J called. Part of the clones is missing from these tables; in studies checked, under half for an unresolved V gene and the rest for unknown reasons. For this sample there are 40,000 to 50,000 clones; roughly 90% appear just once. The top ten hold about 0.4% of the sample. The sample taken for sequencing was peripheral blood. These receptors all stem from a human donor in a cohort sampled during active COVID-19.

This chain connects TRBV4-3 to TRBJ1-1; D ambiguous. V was shortened by 3 bases and J by 5 bases, with 7 bases between the two germline ends. This CDR3 spans 12 amino acids. The germline V gene encodes CDR1 LGHNA and CDR2 YSLEER. The CDR3 protein is CASSQTGTEAFF. In nucleotides, the CDR3 is TGCGCCAGCAGCCAGACTGGGACTGAAGCTTTCTTT.

The chain links TRBV19 to TRBJ2-7, with a possible D match to TRBD2 (7 bases). CDR1 is LNHDA and CDR2 is SQIVND in the germline V gene (reference sequence). CDR3 length: 16 residues. The V gene lost 5 bases and the J gene lost 0 bases, with 17 bases spanning the gap. CDR3 sequence reads: CASSGADRGASYEQYF. The CDR3 DNA reads TGTGCCAGTAGTGGAGCTGACCGGGGGGCCTCCTACGAGCAGTACTTC.